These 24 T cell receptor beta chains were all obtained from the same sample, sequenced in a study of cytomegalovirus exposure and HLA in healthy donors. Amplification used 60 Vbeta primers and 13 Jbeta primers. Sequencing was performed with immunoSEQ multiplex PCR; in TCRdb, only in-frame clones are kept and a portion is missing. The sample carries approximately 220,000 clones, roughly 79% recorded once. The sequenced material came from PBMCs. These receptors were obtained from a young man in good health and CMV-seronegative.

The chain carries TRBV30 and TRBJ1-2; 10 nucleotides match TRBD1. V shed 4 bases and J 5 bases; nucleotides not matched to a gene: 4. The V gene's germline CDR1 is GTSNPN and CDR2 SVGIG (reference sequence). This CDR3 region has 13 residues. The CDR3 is CAWNRDRGYGYTF. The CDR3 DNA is TGTGCCTGGAACCGGGACAGGGGATATGGCTACACCTTC.

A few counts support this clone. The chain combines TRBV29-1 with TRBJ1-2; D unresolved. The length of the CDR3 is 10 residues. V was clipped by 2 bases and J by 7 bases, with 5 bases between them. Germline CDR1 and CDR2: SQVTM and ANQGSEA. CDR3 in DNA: TGCAGCGTTGAATGGGCTGGCTACACCTTC. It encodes CSVEWAGYTF.

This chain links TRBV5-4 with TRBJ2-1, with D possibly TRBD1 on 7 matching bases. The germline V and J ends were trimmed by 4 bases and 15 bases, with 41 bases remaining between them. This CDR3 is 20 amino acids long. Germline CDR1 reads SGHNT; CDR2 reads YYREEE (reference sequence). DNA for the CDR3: TGTGCCAGCAGCCCACCGGGCGTACAGGGAGTAGCCCGAATTGGCCAGGGGGGGTTCTTC. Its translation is CASSPPGVQGVARIGQGGFF.

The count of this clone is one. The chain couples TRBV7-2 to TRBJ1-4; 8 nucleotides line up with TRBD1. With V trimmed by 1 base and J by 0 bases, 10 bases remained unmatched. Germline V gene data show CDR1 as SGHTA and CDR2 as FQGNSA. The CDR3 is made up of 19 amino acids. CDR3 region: CASSLDPDRDLATNEKLFF. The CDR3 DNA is TGTGCCAGCAGCTTAGATCCGGACAGGGACCTTGCAACTAATGAAAAACTGTTTTTT.

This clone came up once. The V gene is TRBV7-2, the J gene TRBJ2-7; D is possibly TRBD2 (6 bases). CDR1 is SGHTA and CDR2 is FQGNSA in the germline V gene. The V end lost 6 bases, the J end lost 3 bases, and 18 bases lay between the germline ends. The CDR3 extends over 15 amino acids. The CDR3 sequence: CASSPRGATLYEQYF. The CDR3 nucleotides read TGTGCCAGCAGTCCTCGCGGGGCGACACTCTACGAGCAGTACTTC.

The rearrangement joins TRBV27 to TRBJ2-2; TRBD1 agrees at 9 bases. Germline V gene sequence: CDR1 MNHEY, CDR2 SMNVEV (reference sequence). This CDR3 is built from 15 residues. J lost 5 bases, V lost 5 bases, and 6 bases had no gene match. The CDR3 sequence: CASSLGTGITGELFF. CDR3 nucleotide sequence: TGTGCCAGCAGTCTTGGGACAGGGATAACCGGGGAGCTGTTTTTT.

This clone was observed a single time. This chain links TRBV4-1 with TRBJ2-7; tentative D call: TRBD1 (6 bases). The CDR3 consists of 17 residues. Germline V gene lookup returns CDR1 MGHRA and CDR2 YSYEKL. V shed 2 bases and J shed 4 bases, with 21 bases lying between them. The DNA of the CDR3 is TGCGCCAGCAGCCAATCCGATGAACTGGGGGCTAATTACGAGCAGTACTTC. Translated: CASSQSDELGANYEQYF.

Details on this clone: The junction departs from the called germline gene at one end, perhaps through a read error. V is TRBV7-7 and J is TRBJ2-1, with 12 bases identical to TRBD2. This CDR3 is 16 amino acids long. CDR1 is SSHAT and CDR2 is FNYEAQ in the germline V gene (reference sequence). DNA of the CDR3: TGTGCTAGCAGCTCGAAACCGGGACTAGCGGGTGTTGAGCAGTTCTTC. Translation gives CASSSKPGLAGVEQFF.

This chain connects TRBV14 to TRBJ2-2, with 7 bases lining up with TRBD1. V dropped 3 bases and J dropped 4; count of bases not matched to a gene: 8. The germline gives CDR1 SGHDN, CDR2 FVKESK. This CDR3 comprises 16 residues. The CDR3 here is CASSQFKDRVTGELFF. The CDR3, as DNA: TGTGCCAGCAGCCAGTTTAAAGACAGGGTCACCGGGGAGCTGTTTTTT.

CDR3 amino acids: CASSQQTGLNTEAFF. The CDR3 DNA reads as TGTGCCAGCAGTCAACAGACAGGCCTGAACACTGAAGCTTTCTTT. The V call is TRBV6-5, the J call TRBJ1-1; D is possibly TRBD1 (6 bases). The length of the CDR3 is 15 residues. V lost 5 bases and J 0 bases, leaving 13 bases between the germline ends. Germline loops: CDR1 MNHEY, CDR2 SVGAGI.

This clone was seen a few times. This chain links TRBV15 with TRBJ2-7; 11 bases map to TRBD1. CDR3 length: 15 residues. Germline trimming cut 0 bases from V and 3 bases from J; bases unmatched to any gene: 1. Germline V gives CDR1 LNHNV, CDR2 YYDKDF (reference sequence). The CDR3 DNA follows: TGTGCCACCAGCAGAGATGGGACAGGGGGCTACGAGCAGTACTTC. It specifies CATSRDGTGGYEQYF.

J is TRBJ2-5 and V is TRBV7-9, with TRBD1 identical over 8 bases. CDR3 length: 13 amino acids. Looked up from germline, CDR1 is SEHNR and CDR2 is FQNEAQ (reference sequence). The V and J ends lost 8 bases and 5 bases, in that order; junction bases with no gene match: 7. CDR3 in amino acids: CASEGQGMETQYF. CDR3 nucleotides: TGTGCCAGCGAAGGACAGGGAATGGAGACCCAGTACTTC.

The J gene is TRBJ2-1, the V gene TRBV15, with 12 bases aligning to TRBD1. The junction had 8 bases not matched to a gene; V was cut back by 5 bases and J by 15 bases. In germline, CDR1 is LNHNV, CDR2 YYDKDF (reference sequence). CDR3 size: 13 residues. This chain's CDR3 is CATSGDRGLGGFF. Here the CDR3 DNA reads TGTGCCACCAGCGGGGACAGGGGGCTTGGGGGGTTCTTC.

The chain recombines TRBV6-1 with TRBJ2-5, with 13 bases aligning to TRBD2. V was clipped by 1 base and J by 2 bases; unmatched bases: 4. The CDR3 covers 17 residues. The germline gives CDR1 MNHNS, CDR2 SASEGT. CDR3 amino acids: CASSEGGTSGVQETQYF. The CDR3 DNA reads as TGTGCCAGCAGTGAAGGGGGGACTAGCGGGGTTCAAGAGACCCAGTACTTC.

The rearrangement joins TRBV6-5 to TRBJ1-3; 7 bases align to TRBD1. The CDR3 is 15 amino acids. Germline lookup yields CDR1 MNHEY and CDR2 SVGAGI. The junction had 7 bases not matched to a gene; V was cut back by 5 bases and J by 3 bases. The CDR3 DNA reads TGTGCCAGCAGTCAGACCGGGACAGATGGAAACACCATATATTTT. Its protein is CASSQTGTDGNTIYF.

DNA of the CDR3: TGTGCCAGCAGCCCCGGGGGGCGGGAGACCCAGTACTTC. Translated: CASSPGGRETQYF. The V and J genes are TRBV7-3 and TRBJ2-5; D perhaps matches TRBD2 (7 bases). The CDR3 loop spans 13 amino acids. Deletions cut 5 bases from V and 5 bases from J, with 12 bases between. Germline CDR1 is SGHTA and CDR2 is FQGTGA.

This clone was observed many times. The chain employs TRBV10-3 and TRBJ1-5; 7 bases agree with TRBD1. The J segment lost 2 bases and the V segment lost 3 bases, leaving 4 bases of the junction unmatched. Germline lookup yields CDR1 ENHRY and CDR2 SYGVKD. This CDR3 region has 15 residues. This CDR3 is CAISERDRGNQPQHF. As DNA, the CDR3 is TGTGCCATCAGTGAACGTGACAGGGGCAATCAGCCCCAGCATTTT.

CDR3 nucleotides: TGTGCCAGCAGCTTAGCAGAGAGGAACACTGAAGCTTTCTTT. Translation gives CASSLAERNTEAFF. This chain uses TRBV7-9 with TRBJ1-1, with D unresolved. The germline gives CDR1 SEHNR, CDR2 FQNEAQ (reference sequence). V was trimmed by 0 bases and J by 1 base, leaving 6 bases between them. This CDR3 has 14 amino acids.

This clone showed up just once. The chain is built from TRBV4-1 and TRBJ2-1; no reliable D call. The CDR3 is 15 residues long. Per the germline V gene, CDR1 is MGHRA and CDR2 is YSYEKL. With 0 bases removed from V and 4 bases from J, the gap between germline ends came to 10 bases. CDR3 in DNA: TGCGCCAGCAGCCAAGATTTTTCGGGTTACAATGAGCAGTTCTTC. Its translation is CASSQDFSGYNEQFF.

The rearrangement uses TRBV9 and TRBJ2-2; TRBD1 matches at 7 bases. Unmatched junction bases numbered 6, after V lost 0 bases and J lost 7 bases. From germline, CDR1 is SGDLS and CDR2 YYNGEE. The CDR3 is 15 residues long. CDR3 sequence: CASSVDLGDSGELFF. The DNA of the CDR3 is TGTGCCAGCAGCGTAGATTTAGGGGACAGCGGGGAGCTGTTTTTT.

CDR3 residues: CATSRDSGLGYNEQFF. DNA of the CDR3: TGTGCCACCAGCAGAGATTCGGGACTAGGTTACAATGAGCAGTTCTTC. J is TRBJ2-1 and V is TRBV15; 8 bases are a match to TRBD2. The germline CDR1 and CDR2 sequences are LNHNV and YYDKDF (reference sequence). The CDR3 runs 16 residues. V lost 0 bases and J lost 4; bases outside the gene matches: 5.

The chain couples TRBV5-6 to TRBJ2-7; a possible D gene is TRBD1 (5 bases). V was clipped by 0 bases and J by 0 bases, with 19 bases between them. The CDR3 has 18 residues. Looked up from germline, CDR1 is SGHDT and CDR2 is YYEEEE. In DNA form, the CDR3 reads TGTGCCAGCAGCTTGGAGGCGGTTTCAGGGTATAGCTCCTACGAGCAGTACTTC. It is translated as CASSLEAVSGYSSYEQYF.

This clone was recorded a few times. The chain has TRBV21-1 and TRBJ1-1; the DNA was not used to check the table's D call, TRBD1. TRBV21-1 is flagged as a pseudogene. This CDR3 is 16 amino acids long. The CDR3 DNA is TGTGCCAGCAGCAAAGGACTCAGGGGGCTGGGCACTGAAGCTTTCTTT. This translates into CASSKGLRGLGTEAFF.

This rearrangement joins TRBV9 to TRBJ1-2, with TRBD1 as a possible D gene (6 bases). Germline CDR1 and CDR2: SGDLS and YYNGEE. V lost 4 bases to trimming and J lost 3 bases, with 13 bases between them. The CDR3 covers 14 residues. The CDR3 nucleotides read TGTGCCAGCAGCCCACGGGACACCTACTATGGCTACACCTTC. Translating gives CASSPRDTYYGYTF.